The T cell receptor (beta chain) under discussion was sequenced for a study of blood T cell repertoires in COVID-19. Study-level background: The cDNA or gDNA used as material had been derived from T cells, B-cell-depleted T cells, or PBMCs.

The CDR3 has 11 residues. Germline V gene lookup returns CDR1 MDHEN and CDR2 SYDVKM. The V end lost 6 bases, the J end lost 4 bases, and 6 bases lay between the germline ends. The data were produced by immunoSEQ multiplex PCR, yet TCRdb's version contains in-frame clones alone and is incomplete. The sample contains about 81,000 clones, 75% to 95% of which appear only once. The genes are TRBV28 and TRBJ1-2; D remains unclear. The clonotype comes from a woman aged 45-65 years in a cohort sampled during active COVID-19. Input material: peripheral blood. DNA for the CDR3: TGTGCCAGCAGAAATCTCTATGGCTACACCTTC. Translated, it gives CASRNLYGYTF.